The T cell receptor beta chain described here comes from a study of early T cells in non-severe SARS-CoV-2 infection. Across the study: Whole-blood bulk RNA, unsorted, was sequenced, and chains were unpaired.

CDR3 size: 14 residues. The germline gives CDR1 KGHSH, CDR2 LQKENI. The V end lost 4 bases, the J end lost 1 base, and 10 bases lay between the germline ends. Separate cDNA molecules each had unique molecular identifiers attached to them. MiXCR was run by TCRdb on the 5' RACE reads, yielding one entry per CDR3 protein. The table lists 80,000 or so distinct CDR3 sequences, around 15% of them singletons. This clonotype appeared many times. Material for sequencing was whole blood. The receptor comes from an adult who was a healthcare worker with PCR-confirmed SARS-CoV-2 infection or an uninfected control (not recorded which). This chain connects TRBV18 to TRBJ1-1; no definite D call. The CDR3 DNA sequence: TGTGCCAGCTCACTGAATACTACGAACACTGAAGCTTTCTTT. Translation: CASSLNTTNTEAFF.